The following is a T cell receptor beta chain sequence with its context. CDR3-region Arm-PCR and iRepertoire HTBI primers produced the TCR beta libraries. TCRdb re-derived calls from the multiplex PCR reads in MiXCR, one entry per CDR3 protein. The sample holds roughly 420,000 distinct CDR3 sequences, about a sixth seen once. The CDR3 contains 16 residues. CDR1 is ENHRY and CDR2 is SYGVKD in the germline V gene. V was cut by 10 bases and J by 0 bases, with 20 bases left in between. Described time point: newly diagnosed GD, antithyroid drugs for less than 3 months. Isolated PBMC RNA provided the starting material for the TCR library. The data originate from a study of regulatory T cells in long-lasting Graves disease. This sample was also put to use in a study of T cells in Graves' hyperthyroidism and ophthalmopathy.

The chain links TRBV10-3 to TRBJ2-3, with a weak D call TRBD2 (6 bases). The input for sequencing was peripheral blood mononuclear cells (PBMCs), taken at new diagnosis, from a patient treated with antithyroid drugs. The sequence was collected from a woman aged 30 to 39 with Graves disease. The CDR3 sequence: CASRASGEESTDTQYF. CDR3 in DNA: TGTGCCAGCCGAGCCTCCGGGGAGGAAAGCACAGATACGCAGTATTTT.